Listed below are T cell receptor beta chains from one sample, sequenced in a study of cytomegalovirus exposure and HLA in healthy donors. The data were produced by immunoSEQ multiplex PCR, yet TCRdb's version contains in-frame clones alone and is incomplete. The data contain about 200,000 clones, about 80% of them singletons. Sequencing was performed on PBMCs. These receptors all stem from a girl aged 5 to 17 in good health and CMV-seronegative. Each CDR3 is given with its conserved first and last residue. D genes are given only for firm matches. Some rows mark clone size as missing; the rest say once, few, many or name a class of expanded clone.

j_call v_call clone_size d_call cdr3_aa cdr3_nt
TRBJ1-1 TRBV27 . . CASSFGQFTEAFF TGTGCCAGCAGTTTTGGACAGTTCACTGAAGCTTTCTTT
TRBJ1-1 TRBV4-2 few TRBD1 CASSPGGPGEAFF TGTGCCAGCAGCCCAGGGGGCCCGGGTGAAGCTTTCTTT
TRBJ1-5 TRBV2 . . CASTGDFNQPQHF TGTGCCAGCACCGGGGACTTCAATCAGCCCCAGCATTTT
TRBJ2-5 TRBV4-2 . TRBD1 CASSQGQGGETQYF TGTGCCAGCAGCCAGGGACAGGGGGGAGAGACCCAGTACTTC
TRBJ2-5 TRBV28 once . CASKRETQYF TGTGCCAGCAAGCGGGAGACCCAGTACTTC
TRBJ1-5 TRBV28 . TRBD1 CATVRTGGQPQHF TGTGCCACCGTCCGAACAGGGGGGCAGCCCCAGCATTTT
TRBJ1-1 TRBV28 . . CASTEGLPNTEAFF TGTGCCAGCACTGAGGGACTCCCGAACACTGAAGCTTTCTTT
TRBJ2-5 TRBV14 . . CASSPAIWQETQYF TGTGCCAGCAGCCCAGCGATCTGGCAAGAGACCCAGTACTTC
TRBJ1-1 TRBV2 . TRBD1 CASIPDGLQGVGAFF TGTGCCAGCATCCCCGATGGCCTCCAGGGGGTCGGAGCTTTCTTT
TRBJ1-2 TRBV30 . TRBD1 CAWGRQGLNYGYTF TGTGCCTGGGGAAGACAGGGGTTGAACTATGGCTACACCTTC
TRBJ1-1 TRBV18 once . CASSPLAEAAGTEAFF TGTGCCAGCTCACCACTGGCAGAGGCGGCGGGCACTGAAGCTTTCTTT
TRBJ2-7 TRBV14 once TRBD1 CASSHLGTGIHEQYF TGTGCCAGCAGCCACCTCGGGACAGGGATTCACGAGCAGTACTTC
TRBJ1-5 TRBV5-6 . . CASSLGQVSNQPQHF TGTGCCAGCAGCTTGGGGCAGGTTAGCAATCAGCCCCAGCATTTT
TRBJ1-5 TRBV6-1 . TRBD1 CASSRDRADNQPQHF TGTGCCAGCAGCCGAGACAGGGCGGACAATCAGCCCCAGCATTTT
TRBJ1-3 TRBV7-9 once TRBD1 CASRITGGNGNTIYF TGTGCCAGCAGAATTACAGGGGGCAATGGAAACACCATATATTTT
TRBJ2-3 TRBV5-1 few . CASSYTPKRTSTDTQYF TGCGCCAGCAGCTACACCCCAAAGCGCACTAGCACAGATACGCAGTATTTT
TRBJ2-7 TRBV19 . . CASSIGTGGGYEQYF TGTGCCAGTAGTATAGGAACGGGGGGCGGCTACGAGCAGTACTTC
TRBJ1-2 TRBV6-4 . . CASSTGSPGGYIF TGTGCCAGCAGTACGGGGTCCCCGGGCGGCTACATCTTC
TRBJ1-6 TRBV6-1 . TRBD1 CASRSTGAHSPLHF TGTGCCAGCAGGTCCACAGGGGCCCATTCACCCCTCCACTTT
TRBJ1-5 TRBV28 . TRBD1 CASRSSGTGEGINQPQHF TGTGCCAGCAGGTCTTCCGGGACAGGGGAAGGAATTAATCAGCCCCAGCATTTT
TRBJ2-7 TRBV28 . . CASSPSRYEQYF TGTGCCAGCAGTCCCTCGAGGTACGAGCAGTACTTC
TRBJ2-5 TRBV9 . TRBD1 CASSVGTGNQETQYF TGTGCCAGCAGCGTAGGGACAGGGAACCAAGAGACCCAGTACTTC
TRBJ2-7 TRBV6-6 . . CASGIVVGAARTEQYF TGTGCCAGCGGGATAGTGGTGGGGGCGGCCCGGACCGAGCAGTACTTC
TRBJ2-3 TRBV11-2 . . CASSLPPGDTQYF TGTGCCAGCAGCCTGCCCCCGGGGGATACGCAGTATTTT
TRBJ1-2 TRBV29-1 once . CSVEGPGRDGYTF TGCAGCGTTGAAGGGCCCGGGAGGGATGGCTACACCTTC
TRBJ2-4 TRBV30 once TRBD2 CAWVHRAGAIEPVKNIQYF TGTGCCTGGGTCCACCGAGCGGGAGCAATTGAGCCGGTCAAAAACATTCAGTACTTC
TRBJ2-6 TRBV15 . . CATSSPSGANVLTF TGTGCCACCAGCTCCCCTTCTGGGGCCAACGTCCTGACTTTC
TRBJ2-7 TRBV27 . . CASGWGQGRREQYF TGTGCCAGCGGTTGGGGGCAGGGAAGGAGGGAGCAGTACTTC
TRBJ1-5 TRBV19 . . CASSIAPGQPQHF TGTGCCAGTAGTATCGCCCCGGGGCAGCCCCAGCATTTT
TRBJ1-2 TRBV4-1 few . CASSQDLGKGDYGYTF TGCGCCAGCAGCCAAGATCTGGGGAAGGGGGACTATGGCTACACCTTC
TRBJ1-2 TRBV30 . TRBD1 CAWSVQGGVWRGYTF TGTGCCTGGAGTGTACAAGGGGGCGTTTGGCGTGGCTACACCTTC
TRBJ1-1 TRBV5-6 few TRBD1 CASSIWTGDMNTEAFF TGTGCCAGCAGCATCTGGACAGGGGATATGAACACTGAAGCTTTCTTT
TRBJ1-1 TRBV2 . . CALPGNSPMPPEAFF TGTGCCCTCCCCGGGAACAGTCCGATGCCCCCCGAAGCTTTCTTT
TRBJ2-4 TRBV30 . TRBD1 CAWGSQDRGNIQYF TGTGCCTGGGGAAGCCAGGACAGGGGAAACATTCAGTACTTC
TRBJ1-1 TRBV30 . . CAWSVKGPTEAFF TGTGCCTGGAGTGTAAAGGGGCCCACTGAAGCTTTCTTT
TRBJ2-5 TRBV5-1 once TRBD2 CASRRAGGVQETQYF TGCGCCAGCAGAAGGGCGGGAGGTGTCCAAGAGACCCAGTACTTC
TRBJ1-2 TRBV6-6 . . CASSSGGGRNGYTF TGTGCCAGCAGTAGTGGCGGGGGGCGCAATGGCTACACCTTC
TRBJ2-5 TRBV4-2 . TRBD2 CASSQDPGTSGLPQYF TGTGCCAGCAGCCAAGATCCCGGGACTAGCGGATTACCCCAGTACTTC
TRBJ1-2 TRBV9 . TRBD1 CASSLHDRGVSYGYTF TGTGCCAGCAGCTTACACGACAGGGGTGTTTCCTATGGCTACACCTTC
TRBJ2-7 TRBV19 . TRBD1 CASSDRGYEQYF TGTGCCAGTAGTGACAGGGGGTACGAGCAGTACTTC
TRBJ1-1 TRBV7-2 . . CASSPPGRGWNTEAFF TGTGCCAGCAGCCCCCCAGGGCGGGGGTGGAACACTGAAGCTTTCTTT
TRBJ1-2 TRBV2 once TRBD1 CASSMPGQNYGYTF TGTGCCAGCAGCATGCCGGGACAGAACTATGGCTACACCTTC
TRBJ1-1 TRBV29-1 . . CSVEIQLNTEAFF TGCAGCGTTGAAATACAGCTGAACACTGAAGCTTTCTTT
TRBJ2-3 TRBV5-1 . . CASSLADSRTDTQYF TGCGCCAGCAGCTTGGCGGACAGCCGCACAGATACGCAGTATTTT
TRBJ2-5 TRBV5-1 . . CASSLRGYPPETQYF TGCGCCAGCAGCTTGAGGGGCTACCCCCCAGAGACCCAGTACTTC
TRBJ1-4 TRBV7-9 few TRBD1 CSSSPGTGKLFF TGTTCCAGCAGCCCCGGGACAGGGAAGCTGTTTTTT
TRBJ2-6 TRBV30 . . CAWSVSRSGANVLTF TGTGCCTGGAGTGTATCGAGGTCTGGGGCCAACGTCCTGACTTTC
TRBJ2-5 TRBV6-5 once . CASTIGGSGETQYF TGTGCCAGCACCATCGGTGGATCGGGGGAGACCCAGTACTTC
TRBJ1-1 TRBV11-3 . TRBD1 CASSLGQGANTEAFF TGTGCCAGCAGCTTAGGACAGGGGGCGAACACTGAAGCTTTCTTT
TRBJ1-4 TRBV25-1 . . CASSDTVGLQLFF TGTGCCAGCAGTGATACGGTGGGACTACAACTGTTTTTT
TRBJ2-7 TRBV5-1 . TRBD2 CASTTGLAGVLRDYEQYF TGCGCCAGCACCACCGGACTAGCGGGGGTCCTCAGAGACTACGAGCAGTACTTC
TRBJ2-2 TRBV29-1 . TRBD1 CSVQRQGSGELFF TGCAGCGTCCAACGACAGGGGAGCGGGGAGCTGTTTTTT
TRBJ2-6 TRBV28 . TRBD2 CASWGGNSGANVLTF TGTGCCAGTTGGGGGGGAAACTCTGGGGCCAACGTCCTGACTTTC
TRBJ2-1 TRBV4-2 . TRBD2 CASKNPSGRAEEQFF TGTGCCAGCAAAAATCCTAGCGGGAGGGCCGAAGAGCAGTTCTTC
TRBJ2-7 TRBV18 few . CASSGLSYEQYF TGTGCCAGCTCAGGACTCTCCTACGAGCAGTACTTC